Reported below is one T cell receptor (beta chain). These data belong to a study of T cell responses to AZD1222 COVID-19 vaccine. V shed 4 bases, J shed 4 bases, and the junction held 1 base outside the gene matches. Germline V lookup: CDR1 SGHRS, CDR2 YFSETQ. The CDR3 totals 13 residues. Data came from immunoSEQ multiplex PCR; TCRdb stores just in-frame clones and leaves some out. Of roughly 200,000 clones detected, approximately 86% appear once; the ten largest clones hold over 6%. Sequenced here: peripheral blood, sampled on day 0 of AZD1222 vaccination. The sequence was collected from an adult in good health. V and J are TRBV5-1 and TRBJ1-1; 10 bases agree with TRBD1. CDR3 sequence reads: CASSRTGGTEAFF. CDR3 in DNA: TGCGCCAGCAGCCGGACAGGGGGCACTGAAGCTTTCTTT.